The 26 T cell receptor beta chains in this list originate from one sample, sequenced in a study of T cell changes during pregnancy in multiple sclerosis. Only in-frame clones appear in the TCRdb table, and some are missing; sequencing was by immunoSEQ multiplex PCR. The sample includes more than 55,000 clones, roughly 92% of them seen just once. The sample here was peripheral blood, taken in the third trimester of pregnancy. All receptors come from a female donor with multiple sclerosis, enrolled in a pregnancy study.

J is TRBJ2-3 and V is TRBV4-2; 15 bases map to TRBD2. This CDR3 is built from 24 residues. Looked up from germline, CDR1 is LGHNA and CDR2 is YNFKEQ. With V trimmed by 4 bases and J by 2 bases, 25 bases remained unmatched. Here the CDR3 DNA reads TGTGCCAGCAGCCCGGGGGGCGTAGGGGTGGGACTAGCGGGAGGCGCCAGATACACAGATACGCAGTATTTT. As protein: CASSPGGVGVGLAGGARYTDTQYF.

The CDR3, as DNA: TGTGCCAGCAGCCCGTTACAGGGGTTGAACACTGAAGCTTTCTTT. The encoded protein is CASSPLQGLNTEAFF. The chain is built from TRBV7-9 and TRBJ1-1, with TRBD1 matching over 7 bases. Germline V gene lookup returns CDR1 SEHNR and CDR2 FQNEAQ (reference sequence). The CDR3 has 15 amino acids. J lost 0 bases, V lost 5 bases, and 6 bases had no gene match.

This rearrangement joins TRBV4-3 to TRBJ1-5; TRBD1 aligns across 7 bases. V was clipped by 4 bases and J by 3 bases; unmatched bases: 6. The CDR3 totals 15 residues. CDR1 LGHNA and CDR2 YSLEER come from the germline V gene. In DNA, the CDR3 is TGCGCCAGCAGCCGCAACAGGGGCCACAATCAGCCCCAGCATTTT. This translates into CASSRNRGHNQPQHF.

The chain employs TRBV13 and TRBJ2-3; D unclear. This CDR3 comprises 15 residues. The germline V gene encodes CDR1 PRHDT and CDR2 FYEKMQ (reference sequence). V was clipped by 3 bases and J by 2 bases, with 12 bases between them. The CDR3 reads CASSFRLENTDTQYF. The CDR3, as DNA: TGTGCCAGCAGCTTCCGACTTGAGAACACAGATACGCAGTATTTT.

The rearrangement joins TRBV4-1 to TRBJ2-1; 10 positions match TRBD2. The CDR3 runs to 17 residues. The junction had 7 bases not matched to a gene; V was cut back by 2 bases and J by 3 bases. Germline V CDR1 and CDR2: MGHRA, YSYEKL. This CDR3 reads CASSQTRGTSDYNEQFF. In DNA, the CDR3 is TGCGCCAGCAGCCAAACCCGCGGGACTAGCGACTACAATGAGCAGTTCTTC.

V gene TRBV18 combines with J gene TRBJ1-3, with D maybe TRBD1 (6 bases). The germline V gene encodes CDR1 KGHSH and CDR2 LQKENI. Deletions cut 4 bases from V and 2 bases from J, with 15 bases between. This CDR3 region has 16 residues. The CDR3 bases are TGTGCCAGCTCACAAAAGGACAGACCCACTGGAAACACCATATATTTT. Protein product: CASSQKDRPTGNTIYF.

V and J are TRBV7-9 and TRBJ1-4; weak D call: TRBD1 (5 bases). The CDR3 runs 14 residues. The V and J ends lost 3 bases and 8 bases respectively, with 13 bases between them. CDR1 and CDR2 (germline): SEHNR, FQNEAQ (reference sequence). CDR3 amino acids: CASSLDTLWEKLFF. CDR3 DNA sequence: TGTGCCAGCAGCTTGGACACCCTTTGGGAAAAACTGTTTTTT.

The CDR3 sequence: CASSLTGLDYNEQFF. The CDR3 coding sequence is TGCGCCAGCAGCTTGACAGGGCTGGACTACAATGAGCAGTTCTTC. The chain combines TRBV5-1 with TRBJ2-1, with D possibly being TRBD1 (6 bases). Trimming removed 1 base at V and 3 bases at J, with 11 bases between. Germline V lookup: CDR1 SGHRS, CDR2 YFSETQ. The CDR3 consists of 15 residues. The full variable domain, completed using reference TRBV5-1 and TRBJ2-1, is KAGVTQTPRYLIKTRGQQVTLSCSPISGHRSVSWYQQTPGQGLQFLFEYFSETQRNKGNFPGRFSGRQFSNSRSEMNVSTLELGDSALYLCASSLTGLDYNEQFFGPGTRLTVL.

The CDR3, as DNA: TGTGCCAGCAGCTTAGTTGCGGGAGGGAGGAATGAGCAGTTCTTC. Translation gives CASSLVAGGRNEQFF. This rearrangement joins TRBV7-3 to TRBJ2-1; TRBD2 matches 9 bases. Germline V gives CDR1 SGHTA, CDR2 FQGTGA. The V gene end was trimmed by 2 bases and the J gene end by 7 bases; junction bases not matched to a gene: 6. This CDR3 comprises 15 residues.

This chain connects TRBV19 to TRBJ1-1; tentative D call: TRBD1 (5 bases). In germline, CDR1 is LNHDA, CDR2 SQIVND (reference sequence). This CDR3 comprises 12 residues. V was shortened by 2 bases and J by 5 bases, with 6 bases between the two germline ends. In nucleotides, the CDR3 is TGTGCCAGTAGTATACAGGGTACTGAAGCTTTCTTT. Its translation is CASSIQGTEAFF.

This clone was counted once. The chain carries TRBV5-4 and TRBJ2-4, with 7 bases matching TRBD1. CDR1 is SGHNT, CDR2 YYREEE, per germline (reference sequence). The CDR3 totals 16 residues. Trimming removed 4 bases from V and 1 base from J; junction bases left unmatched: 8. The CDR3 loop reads CASSLGQAYAKNIQYF. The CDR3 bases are TGTGCCAGCAGCCTTGGACAGGCTTACGCCAAAAACATTCAGTACTTC.

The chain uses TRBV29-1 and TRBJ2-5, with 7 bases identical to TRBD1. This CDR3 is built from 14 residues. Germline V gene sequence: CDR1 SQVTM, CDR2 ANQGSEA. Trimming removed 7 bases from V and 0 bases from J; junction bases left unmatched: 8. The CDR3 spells CSGQGTVHQETQYF. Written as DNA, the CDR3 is TGCAGCGGCCAGGGGACAGTTCACCAAGAGACCCAGTACTTC.

The CDR3 here is CASRGDYTHYNEQFF. Here the CDR3 DNA reads TGCGCCAGCAGGGGGGACTATACTCATTACAATGAGCAGTTCTTC. This chain connects TRBV10-1 to TRBJ2-1, with 7 bases matching TRBD2. Germline V gene lookup returns CDR1 WNHNN and CDR2 SYGVQD (reference sequence). The CDR3 length is 15 residues. V lost 6 bases and J lost 4; bases outside the gene matches: 9.

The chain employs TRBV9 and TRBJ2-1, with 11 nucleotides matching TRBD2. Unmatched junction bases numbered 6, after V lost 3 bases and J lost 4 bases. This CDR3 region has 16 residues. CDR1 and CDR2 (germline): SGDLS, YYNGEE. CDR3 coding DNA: TGTGCCAGCAGCGCCGTACTAGCGGGAGCGTACAATGAGCAGTTCTTC. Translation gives CASSAVLAGAYNEQFF.

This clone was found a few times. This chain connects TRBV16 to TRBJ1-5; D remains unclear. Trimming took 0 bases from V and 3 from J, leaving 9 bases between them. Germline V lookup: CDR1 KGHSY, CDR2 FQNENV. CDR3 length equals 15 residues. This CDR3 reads CASSQSGQINQPQHF. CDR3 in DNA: TGTGCCAGCAGCCAATCGGGCCAGATCAATCAGCCCCAGCATTTT.

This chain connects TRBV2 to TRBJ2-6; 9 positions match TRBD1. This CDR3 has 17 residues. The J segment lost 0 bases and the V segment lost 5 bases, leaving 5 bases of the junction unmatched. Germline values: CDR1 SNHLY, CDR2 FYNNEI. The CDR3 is CASSLQGANSGANVLTF. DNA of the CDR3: TGTGCCAGCAGTTTACAGGGGGCGAACTCTGGGGCCAACGTCCTGACTTTC.

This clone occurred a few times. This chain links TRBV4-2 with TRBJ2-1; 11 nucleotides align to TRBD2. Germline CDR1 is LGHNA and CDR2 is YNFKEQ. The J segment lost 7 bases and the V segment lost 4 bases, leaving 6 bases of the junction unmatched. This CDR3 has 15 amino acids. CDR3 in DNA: TGTGCCAGCAGCCCCATTAGCGGGAGGGGGAATGAGCAGTTCTTC. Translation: CASSPISGRGNEQFF.

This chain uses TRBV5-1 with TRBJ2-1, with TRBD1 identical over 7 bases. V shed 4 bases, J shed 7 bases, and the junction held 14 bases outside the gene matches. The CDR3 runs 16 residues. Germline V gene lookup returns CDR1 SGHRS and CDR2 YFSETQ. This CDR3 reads CASSNRGSGARNEQFF. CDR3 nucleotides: TGCGCCAGCAGCAACAGGGGTTCGGGTGCGAGGAATGAGCAGTTCTTC.

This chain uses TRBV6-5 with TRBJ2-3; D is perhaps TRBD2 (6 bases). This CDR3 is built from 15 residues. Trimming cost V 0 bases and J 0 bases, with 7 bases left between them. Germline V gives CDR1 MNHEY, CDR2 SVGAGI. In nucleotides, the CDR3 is TGTGCCAGCAGTTACTCAGGGACTAGCACAGATACGCAGTATTTT. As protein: CASSYSGTSTDTQYF.

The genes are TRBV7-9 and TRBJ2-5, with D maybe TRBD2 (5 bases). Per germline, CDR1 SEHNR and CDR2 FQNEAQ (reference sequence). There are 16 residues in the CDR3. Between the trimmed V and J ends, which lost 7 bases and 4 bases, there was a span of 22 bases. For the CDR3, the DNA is TGTGCCAGCACCCCGCCATGGAGCGGCAGAGGAGAGACCCAGTACTTC. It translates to CASTPPWSGRGETQYF.

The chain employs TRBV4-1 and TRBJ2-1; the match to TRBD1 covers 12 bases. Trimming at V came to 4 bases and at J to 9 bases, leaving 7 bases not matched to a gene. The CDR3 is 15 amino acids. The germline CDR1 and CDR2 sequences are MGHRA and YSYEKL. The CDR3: CASSPGQGANTEQFF. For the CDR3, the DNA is TGCGCCAGCAGCCCGGGACAGGGGGCAAACACTGAGCAGTTCTTC.

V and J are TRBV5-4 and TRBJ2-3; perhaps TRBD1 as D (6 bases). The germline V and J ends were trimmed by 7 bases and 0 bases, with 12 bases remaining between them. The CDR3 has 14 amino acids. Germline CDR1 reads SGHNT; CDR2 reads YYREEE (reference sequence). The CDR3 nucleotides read TGTGCCAGCCTGAATCAGGGGAGCACAGATACGCAGTATTTT. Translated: CASLNQGSTDTQYF.

The CDR3 reads CASSLTGAFYEQYF. CDR3 coding DNA: TGTGCCAGCAGCCTGACAGGGGCTTTTTACGAGCAGTACTTC. The gene calls are TRBV27 and TRBJ2-7, with 8 bases that match TRBD1. The CDR3 covers 14 residues. J lost 4 bases, V lost 6 bases, and 8 bases had no gene match. Germline lookup yields CDR1 MNHEY and CDR2 SMNVEV (reference sequence).

This CDR3 is CASSLEETGGMYIQYF. In DNA, the CDR3 is TGTGCCAGCAGCCTCGAAGAGACAGGGGGCATGTACATTCAGTACTTC. This rearrangement joins TRBV7-2 to TRBJ2-4; TRBD1 agrees at 10 bases. CDR1 is SGHTA and CDR2 is FQGNSA in the germline V gene. The ends lost 5 bases at V and 8 bases at J; junction bases unmatched: 12. The CDR3 extends over 16 amino acids. The whole variable domain, filled in from reference TRBV7-2 and TRBJ2-4, reads GAGVSQSPSNKVTEKGKDVELRCDPISGHTALYWYRQSLGQGLEFLIYFQGNSAPDKSGLPSDRFSAERTGGSVSTLTIQRTQQEDSAVYLCASSLEETGGMYIQYFGAGTRLSVL.

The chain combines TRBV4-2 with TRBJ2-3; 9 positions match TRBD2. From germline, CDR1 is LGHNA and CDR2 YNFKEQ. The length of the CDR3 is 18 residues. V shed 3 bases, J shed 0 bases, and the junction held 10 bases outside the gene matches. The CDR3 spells CASSQDLTSGVSTDTQYF. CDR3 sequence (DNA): TGTGCCAGCAGCCAGGATCTGACTAGCGGTGTTAGCACAGATACGCAGTATTTT.

CDR3 sequence (DNA): TGTGCCAGCAGTCGTACCCACAGTGGTGAGCAGTTCTTC. It is translated as CASSRTHSGEQFF. The chain links TRBV5-6 to TRBJ2-1; unclear D gene. The CDR3 extends over 13 amino acids. Deletions cut 5 bases from V and 9 bases from J, with 15 bases between. CDR1 and CDR2 from the germline V gene are SGHDT and YYEEEE.